The source of this T cell receptor (beta chain) is a study of T-cell memory formation after mild COVID-19. TCRdb called the 5' RACE reads again in MiXCR, with one record for every CDR3 protein. Of fewer than 650,000 distinct CDR3 sequences in the sample, about 22% were seen once. V lost 7 bases and J lost 3; bases outside the gene matches: 12. The CDR3 runs to 15 residues. Germline values: CDR1 MNHEY, CDR2 SVGEGT. The V and J genes are TRBV6-2 or TRBV6-3 and TRBJ2-7; 7 bases are a match to TRBD1. What was sequenced was PBMCs or a T cell subset sorted from them (not recorded which). This clonotype was sampled from an adult woman who had mild COVID-19 (a few samples of this study predate the infection). Cell type and time point are not known. The DNA of the CDR3 is TGTGCCAGCACCCGAGACAGGGAACTACTCTACGAGCAGTACTTC. This sequence encodes CASTRDRELLYEQYF.